These 18 T cell receptor beta chains share one sample of origin, sequenced in a study of cytomegalovirus exposure and HLA in healthy donors. This PCR relied on a set of 60 Vbeta primers and 13 Jbeta primers. Sequencing was performed with immunoSEQ multiplex PCR; in TCRdb, only in-frame clones are kept and a portion is missing. The top ten clones hold more than 2.5% of a sample with roughly 100,000 clones, 60% to 80% of them seen once. The sequencing input was PBMCs. Every receptor here comes from a man aged 25 to 45 in good health and CMV-seronegative.

This clone turned up a few times. J is TRBJ2-1 and V is TRBV28; TRBD2 matches at 10 bases. The CDR3 spans 16 residues. Germline V gene sequence: CDR1 MDHEN, CDR2 SYDVKM. Losses at the gene ends were 4 bases for V and 0 bases for J; bases not matched to a gene: 3. The CDR3 nucleotides read TGTGCCAGCAGTTCCCCTAGCGGGAGCTCCTACAATGAGCAGTTCTTC. This translates into CASSSPSGSSYNEQFF.

The V gene is TRBV6-5, the J gene TRBJ2-7, with 7 nucleotides matching TRBD2. V gave up 0 bases and J gave up 4 bases; unmatched junction bases: 6. Germline V gene data show CDR1 as MNHEY and CDR2 as SVGAGI. The CDR3 has 15 amino acids. The CDR3, as DNA: TGTGCCAGCAGTTACTCGGGAGGGGTCTTATACGAGCAGTACTTC. This sequence encodes CASSYSGGVLYEQYF.

This clone was picked up a small number of times. The chain couples TRBV5-1 to TRBJ2-1, with D possibly TRBD2 on 6 matching bases. The length of the CDR3 is 15 residues. Trimming took 0 bases from V and 5 from J, leaving 12 bases between them. The germline CDR1 and CDR2 sequences are SGHRS and YFSETQ. CDR3 region: CASSLVVGGDNEQFF. As DNA, the CDR3 is TGCGCCAGCAGCTTGGTGGTCGGAGGGGACAATGAGCAGTTCTTC.

The V and J genes are TRBV5-1 and TRBJ2-7; TRBD2 agrees at 8 bases. CDR1 SGHRS and CDR2 YFSETQ come from the germline V gene. Trimming took 2 bases from V and 6 from J; bases not matched to a gene: 4. The CDR3 length is 13 residues. The CDR3 sequence is CASSLSGSLEQYF. CDR3 bases: TGCGCCAGCAGCTTAAGCGGGAGCCTCGAGCAGTACTTC.

The chain carries TRBV4-2 and TRBJ2-1; tentatively, D is TRBD2 (5 bases). Germline CDR1 reads LGHNA; CDR2 reads YNFKEQ. The CDR3 totals 17 residues. V lost 0 bases to trimming and J lost 0 bases, with 12 bases between them. The CDR3 here is CASSQDEGQFSYNEQFF. CDR3 nucleotides: TGTGCCAGCAGCCAAGATGAGGGTCAATTCTCCTACAATGAGCAGTTCTTC.

The chain joins TRBV5-1 to TRBJ1-1, with D tentatively TRBD1 (5 bases). Germline V gene data show CDR1 as SGHRS and CDR2 as YFSETQ. The CDR3 loop spans 15 amino acids. Trimming pared 5 bases from V and 1 base from J, leaving 15 bases between. The CDR3 spells CASSSAGTANTEAFF. The DNA for the CDR3 is TGCGCCAGCAGTTCGGCGGGGACCGCGAACACTGAAGCTTTCTTT.

CDR3 DNA: TGTGCCAGCAGCCCCTCGGACAGGGCGAACACTGAAGCTTTCTTT. Translated: CASSPSDRANTEAFF. The chain joins TRBV7-8 to TRBJ1-1; 8 bases agree with TRBD1. This CDR3 spans 15 amino acids. The germline gives CDR1 SGHVS, CDR2 FQNEAQ. The V segment lost 5 bases and the J segment 1 base; nucleotides outside the gene matches: 6.

This clone occurred a few times. V gene TRBV7-2 combines with J gene TRBJ2-7; weak D call: TRBD2 (6 bases). The CDR3 is 14 residues long. Trimming took off 0 bases at V and 4 bases at J, with 10 bases between the two ends. Per the germline V gene, CDR1 is SGHTA and CDR2 is FQGNSA. The chain's CDR3 is CASSLAVEGYEQYF. CDR3 nucleotides: TGTGCCAGCAGCTTAGCGGTGGAGGGGTACGAGCAGTACTTC.

The V call is TRBV15, the J call TRBJ2-1; TRBD2 aligns across 8 bases. This CDR3 is built from 15 residues. The ends lost 0 bases at V and 10 bases at J; junction bases unmatched: 8. The germline gives CDR1 LNHNV, CDR2 YYDKDF (reference sequence). Here the CDR3 DNA reads TGTGCCACCAGCAGAGAAGTAGCGGGAACTCGCGAGCAGTTCTTC. It translates to CATSREVAGTREQFF.

J is TRBJ2-5 and V is TRBV25-1; D might be TRBD2 (5 bases). Trimming took off 0 bases at V and 2 bases at J, with 13 bases between the two ends. Germline loops: CDR1 MGHDK, CDR2 SYGVNS. The CDR3 is 16 amino acids. The CDR3 here is CASSEYLSSGQETQYF. The CDR3 DNA sequence: TGTGCCAGCAGTGAATATCTTAGCTCGGGGCAAGAGACCCAGTACTTC. Full variable domain (missing parts from reference TRBV25-1 and TRBJ2-5): EADIYQTPRYLVIGTGKKITLECSQTMGHDKMYWYQQDPGMELHLIHYSYGVNSTEKGDLSSESTVSRIRTEHFPLTLESARPSHTSQYLCASSEYLSSGQETQYFGPGTRLLVL.

The V call is TRBV7-8, the J call TRBJ1-3, with D unresolved. The CDR3 spans 13 residues. Deletions cut 5 bases from V and 3 bases from J, with 8 bases between. Germline-derived CDR1 and CDR2 are SGHVS and FQNEAQ. This chain's CDR3 is CASSRRGGNTIYF. The CDR3 DNA follows: TGTGCCAGCAGCCGGAGAGGTGGAAACACCATATATTTT.

This sequence joins TRBV2 and TRBJ2-7, with D unresolved. Trimming removed 1 base at V and 4 bases at J, with 5 bases between. Germline CDR1 is SNHLY and CDR2 is FYNNEI. The length of the CDR3 is 12 residues. CDR3: CASSEVLYEQYF. The CDR3 bases are TGTGCCAGCAGTGAAGTCCTTTACGAGCAGTACTTC.

The chain recombines TRBV11-1 with TRBJ2-4; 10 positions match TRBD1. CDR1 and CDR2 (germline): SGHAT, FQDESV (reference sequence). Trimming cost V 5 bases and J 1 base; bases outside gene matches: 2. This CDR3 comprises 15 residues. The CDR3 loop is CASSGGQGAKNIQYF. DNA of the CDR3: TGTGCCAGCAGCGGGGGACAGGGGGCCAAAAACATTCAGTACTTC.

The V gene is TRBV13, the J gene TRBJ2-7, with TRBD1 matching 8 bases. The CDR3 totals 13 residues. The junction had 7 bases not matched to a gene; V was cut back by 7 bases and J by 5 bases. Per the germline V gene, CDR1 is PRHDT and CDR2 is FYEKMQ (reference sequence). CDR3 sequence (DNA): TGTGCCAGCAAGACTGGACAGGGCCACGAGCAGTACTTC. This translates into CASKTGQGHEQYF.

The chain has TRBV7-9 and TRBJ2-2; D remains ambiguous. The V gene's germline CDR1 is SEHNR and CDR2 FQNEAQ (reference sequence). The CDR3 has 13 residues. V lost 5 bases to trimming and J lost 7 bases, with 11 bases between them. CDR3 sequence: CASSLLEIGELFF. The CDR3 DNA reads as TGTGCCAGCAGCCTTTTAGAAATCGGGGAGCTGTTTTTT.

V is TRBV19 and J is TRBJ2-5, with D perhaps matching TRBD1 (6 bases). Trimming shortened V by 2 bases and J by 0 bases, and 10 bases separated the two germline ends. The CDR3 is 15 residues long. The germline V gene encodes CDR1 LNHDA and CDR2 SQIVND (reference sequence). As DNA, the CDR3 is TGTGCCAGTAGTATAAGGACAGCTTACCAAGAGACCCAGTACTTC. This translates into CASSIRTAYQETQYF.

This clone has a handful of counts. This chain connects TRBV27 to TRBJ2-7, with 9 bases aligning to TRBD1. In germline, CDR1 is MNHEY, CDR2 SMNVEV (reference sequence). The V segment lost 0 bases and the J segment 5 bases; nucleotides outside the gene matches: 8. This CDR3 is built from 16 residues. The CDR3 DNA follows: TGTGCCAGCAGTTTATCCCCGGGACAGGGACAGAACGAGCAGTACTTC. Translation: CASSLSPGQGQNEQYF.

V usage is TRBV5-1 and J usage is TRBJ1-1; TRBD1 agrees at 7 bases. Germline V gives CDR1 SGHRS, CDR2 YFSETQ. This CDR3 spans 16 amino acids. V lost 4 bases, J lost 0 bases, and 9 bases stayed unmatched. The CDR3 region is CASSLGQRGVNTEAFF. DNA of the CDR3: TGCGCCAGCAGCCTGGGACAGCGGGGGGTGAACACTGAAGCTTTCTTT.